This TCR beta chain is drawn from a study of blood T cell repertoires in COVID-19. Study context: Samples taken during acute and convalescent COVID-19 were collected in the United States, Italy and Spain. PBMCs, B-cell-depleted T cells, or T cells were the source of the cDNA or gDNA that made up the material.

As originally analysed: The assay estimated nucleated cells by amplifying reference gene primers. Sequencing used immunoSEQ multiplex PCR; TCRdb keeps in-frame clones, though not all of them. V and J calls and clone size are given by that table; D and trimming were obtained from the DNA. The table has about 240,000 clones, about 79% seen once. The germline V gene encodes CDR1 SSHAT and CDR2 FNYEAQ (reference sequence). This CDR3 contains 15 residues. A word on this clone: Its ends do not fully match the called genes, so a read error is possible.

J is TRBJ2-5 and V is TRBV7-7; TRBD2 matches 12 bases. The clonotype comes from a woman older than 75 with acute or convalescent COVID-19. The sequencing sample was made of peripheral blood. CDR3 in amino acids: CASSPTSGGKETQYF. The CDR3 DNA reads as TGTGCTAGCAGCCCGACTAGCGGGGGAAAAGAGACCCAGTACTTC. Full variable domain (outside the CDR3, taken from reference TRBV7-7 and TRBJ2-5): GAGVSQSPRYKVTKRGQDVTLRCDPISSHATLYWYQQALGQGPEFLTYFNYEAQPDKSGLPSDRFSAERPEGSISTLTIQRTEQRDSAMYRCASSPTSGGKETQYFGPGTRLLVL.